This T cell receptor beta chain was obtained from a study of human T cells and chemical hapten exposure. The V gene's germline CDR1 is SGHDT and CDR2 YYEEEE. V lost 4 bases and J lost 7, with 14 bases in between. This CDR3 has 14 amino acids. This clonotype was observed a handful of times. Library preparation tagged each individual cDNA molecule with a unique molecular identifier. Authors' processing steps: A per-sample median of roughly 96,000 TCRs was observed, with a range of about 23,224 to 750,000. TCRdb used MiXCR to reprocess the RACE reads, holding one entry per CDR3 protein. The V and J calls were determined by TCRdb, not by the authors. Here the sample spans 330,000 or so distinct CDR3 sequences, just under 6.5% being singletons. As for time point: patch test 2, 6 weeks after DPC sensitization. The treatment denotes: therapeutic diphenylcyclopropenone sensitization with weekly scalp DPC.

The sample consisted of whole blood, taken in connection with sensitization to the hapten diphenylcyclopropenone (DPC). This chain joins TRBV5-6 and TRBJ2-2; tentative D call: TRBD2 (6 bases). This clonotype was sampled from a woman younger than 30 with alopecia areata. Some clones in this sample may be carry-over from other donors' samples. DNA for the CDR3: TGTGCCAGCAGCACCTTCCAGGGACTCGGGGAGCTGTTTTTT. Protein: CASSTFQGLGELFF. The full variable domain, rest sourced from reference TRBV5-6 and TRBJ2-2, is DAGVTQSPTHLIKTRGQQVTLRCSPKSGHDTVSWYQQALGQGPQFIFQYYEEEERQRGNFPDRFSGHQFPNYSSELNVNALLLGDSALYLCASSTFQGLGELFFGEGSRLTVL.